Given below is one TCR beta chain in context. The J segment lost 7 bases and the V segment lost 1 base, leaving 6 bases of the junction unmatched. Germline CDR1 and CDR2: GTSNPN and SVGIG (reference sequence). This CDR3 region has 14 residues. These data belong to a study of blood T cell repertoires in COVID-19. Study-wide context: Both acute and convalescent COVID-19 samples were obtained from the United States, Italy and Spain. From T cells, B-cell-depleted T cells, or PBMCs came the material, which was cDNA or gDNA.

Per the authors' pipeline: Amplification with reference gene primers provided the estimates of nucleated cell counts. Profiling relied on immunoSEQ multiplex PCR, and the TCRdb table lists in-frame clones only, not all of them. The DNA was the basis for D and trimming; V, J and clone size are from that table. The top ten hold approximately 17% of the sample, which has about 140,000 clones, over 65% seen once. The clonotype originates from a man between 45 and 60 years old with acute or convalescent COVID-19. Sequencing was carried out using peripheral blood. The chain carries TRBV30 and TRBJ1-4; TRBD1 matches at 7 bases. CDR3 sequence (DNA): TGTGCCTGGAGTGGACAGGGTCGAATTGAAAAACTGTTTTTT. Protein sequence: CAWSGQGRIEKLFF.